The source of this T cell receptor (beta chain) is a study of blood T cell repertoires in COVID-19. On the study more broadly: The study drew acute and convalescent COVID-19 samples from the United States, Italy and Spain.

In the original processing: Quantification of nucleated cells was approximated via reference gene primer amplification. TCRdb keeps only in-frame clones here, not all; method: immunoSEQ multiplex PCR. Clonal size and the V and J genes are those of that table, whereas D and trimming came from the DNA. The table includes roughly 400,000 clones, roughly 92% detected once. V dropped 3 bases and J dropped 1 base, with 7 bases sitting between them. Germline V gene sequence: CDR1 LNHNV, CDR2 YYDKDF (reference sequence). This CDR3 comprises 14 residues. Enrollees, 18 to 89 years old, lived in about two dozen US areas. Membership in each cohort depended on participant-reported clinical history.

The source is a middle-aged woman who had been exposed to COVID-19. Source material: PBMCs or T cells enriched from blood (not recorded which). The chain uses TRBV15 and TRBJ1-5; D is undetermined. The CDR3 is CATSRRLSNQPQHF. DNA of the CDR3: TGTGCCACCAGCAGGCGACTGAGCAATCAGCCCCAGCATTTT.